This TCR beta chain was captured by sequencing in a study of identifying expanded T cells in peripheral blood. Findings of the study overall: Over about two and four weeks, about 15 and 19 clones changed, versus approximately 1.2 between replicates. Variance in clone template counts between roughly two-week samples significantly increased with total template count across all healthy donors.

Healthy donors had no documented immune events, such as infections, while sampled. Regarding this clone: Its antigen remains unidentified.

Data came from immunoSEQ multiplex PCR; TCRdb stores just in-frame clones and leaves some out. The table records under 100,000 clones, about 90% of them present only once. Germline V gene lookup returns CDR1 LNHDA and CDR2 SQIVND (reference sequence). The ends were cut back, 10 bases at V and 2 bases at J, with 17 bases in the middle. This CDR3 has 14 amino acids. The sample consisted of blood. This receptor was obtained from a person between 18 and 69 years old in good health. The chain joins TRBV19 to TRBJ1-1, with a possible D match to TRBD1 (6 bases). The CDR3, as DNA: TGTGCCATCAGATCAGGACAGACCAACACTGAAGCTTTCTTT. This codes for CAIRSGQTNTEAFF. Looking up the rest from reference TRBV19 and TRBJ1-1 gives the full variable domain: DGGITQSPKYLFRKEGQNVTLSCEQNLNHDAMYWYRQDPGQGLRLIYYSQIVNDFQKGDIAEGYSVSREKKESFPLTVTSAQKNPTAFYLCAIRSGQTNTEAFFGQGTRLTVV.